A single sample gave rise to the 30 T cell receptor beta chains below, sequenced in a study of cytomegalovirus exposure and HLA in healthy donors. PCR employed 60 Vbeta and 13 Jbeta primers. Data came from immunoSEQ multiplex PCR; TCRdb stores just in-frame clones and leaves some out. The table has some 140,000 clones, about 10% seen once. Material: PBMCs. The source of these receptors is a woman in her thirties or forties in good health and CMV-seropositive.

The CDR3 region has the DNA TGTGCCAGCAGCTTCGAGGCAGCGGGGCTCCTAGCAGATACGCAGTATTTT. Translated: CASSFEAAGLLADTQYF. The V and J genes are TRBV9 and TRBJ2-3; 7 bases align to TRBD2. The germline CDR1 and CDR2 sequences are SGDLS and YYNGEE. The CDR3 contains 17 residues. V was pared by 4 bases and J by 4 bases, with 15 bases of the junction left unmatched. The complete variable domain, with remaining parts taken from reference TRBV9 and TRBJ2-3, reads DSGVTQTPKHLITATGQRVTLRCSPRSGDLSVYWYQQSLDQGLQFLIQYYNGEERAKGNILERFSAQQFPDLHSELNLSSLELGDSALYFCASSFEAAGLLADTQYFGPGTRLTVL.

The chain recombines TRBV27 with TRBJ2-4, with D tentatively TRBD2 (7 bases). The CDR3 length is 15 residues. From germline, CDR1 is MNHEY and CDR2 SMNVEV (reference sequence). The ends were cut back, 5 bases at V and 3 bases at J, with 14 bases in the middle. The CDR3 here is CASSPTGGHKNIQYF. CDR3 nucleotides: TGTGCCAGCAGTCCAACCGGGGGGCACAAAAACATTCAGTACTTC.

This clone was counted a few times. The chain's CDR3 is CASISGGRLNEKLFF. CDR3 bases: TGTGCCAGTATCTCCGGGGGACGGCTAAATGAAAAACTGTTTTTT. The chain carries TRBV6-1 and TRBJ1-4, with D possibly matching TRBD1 (5 bases). V was trimmed by 9 bases and J by 5 bases, leaving 19 bases between them. The CDR3 extends over 15 amino acids. Germline values: CDR1 MNHNS, CDR2 SASEGT.

This clone was detected only a few times. The V call is TRBV5-6, the J call TRBJ2-3, with 10 bases fitting TRBD2. J was trimmed by 4 bases and V by 3 bases; bases with no gene match: 8. Per the germline V gene, CDR1 is SGHDT and CDR2 is YYEEEE. The CDR3 is 16 residues long. This chain's CDR3 is CASSSLAGGKADTQYF. In DNA, the CDR3 is TGTGCCAGCAGCTCATTAGCGGGGGGAAAGGCAGATACGCAGTATTTT.

This clone was counted a few times. J is TRBJ2-3 and V is TRBV4-2, with TRBD2 identical over 9 bases. The CDR3 has 17 residues. The J segment lost 2 bases and the V segment lost 0 bases, leaving 6 bases of the junction unmatched. The V gene's germline CDR1 is LGHNA and CDR2 YNFKEQ. The CDR3 loop is CASSQDLAGLSTDTQYF. CDR3 coding DNA: TGTGCCAGCAGCCAAGATCTAGCGGGGCTATCCACAGATACGCAGTATTTT.

This chain links TRBV7-9 with TRBJ1-1, with D unresolved. Trimming took 5 bases from V and 8 from J, leaving 18 bases between them. Germline CDR1 and CDR2: SEHNR and FQNEAQ (reference sequence). CDR3 size: 14 residues. The CDR3 is CASSETTPWQEAFF. CDR3 in DNA: TGTGCCAGCAGCGAAACTACTCCTTGGCAGGAAGCTTTCTTT.

In this sample, this clone turned up a few times. The chain uses TRBV2 and TRBJ2-3; 8 positions agree with TRBD2. The CDR3 has 15 residues. Germline values: CDR1 SNHLY, CDR2 FYNNEI. The V and J ends lost 7 bases and 0 bases, in that order; junction bases with no gene match: 6. The CDR3 loop reads CASKFERGSTDTQYF. The DNA of the CDR3 is TGTGCCAGCAAGTTCGAGCGGGGGAGCACAGATACGCAGTATTTT.

This clone has just a few counts. The chain employs TRBV2 and TRBJ1-1; TRBD1 aligns across 7 bases. With 4 bases clipped from V and 1 base from J, the junction kept 15 bases outside the gene matches. The CDR3 runs to 18 residues. The germline gives CDR1 SNHLY, CDR2 FYNNEI. CDR3 DNA: TGTGCCAGCAGTGGACAGAGACAGGGTATTAGTAGGAACACTGAAGCTTTCTTT. Residues: CASSGQRQGISRNTEAFF.

The sample holds a few counts of this clone. V gene TRBV19 combines with J gene TRBJ2-3, with 10 nucleotides matching TRBD1. CDR1 is LNHDA, CDR2 SQIVND, per germline (reference sequence). This CDR3 is 14 amino acids long. The V segment lost 7 bases and the J segment 6 bases; nucleotides outside the gene matches: 7. CDR3: CASKYRDRGDTQYF. CDR3 bases: TGTGCCAGTAAATATCGGGACAGGGGCGATACGCAGTATTTT.

V and J are TRBV6-1 and TRBJ2-7; 7 positions match TRBD1. The CDR3 loop spans 16 amino acids. Trimming took 3 bases from V and 5 from J; bases not matched to a gene: 13. Germline V gives CDR1 MNHNS, CDR2 SASEGT. CDR3 bases: TGTGCCAGCAGTGACGGGAAGGGGGCGGCTTACGACGAGCAGTACTTC. Translating gives CASSDGKGAAYDEQYF.

The sample holds a few counts of this clone. The rearrangement uses TRBV18 and TRBJ1-5, with a weak D call TRBD1 (6 bases). Trimming shortened V by 2 bases and J by 3 bases, and 14 bases separated the two germline ends. The CDR3 extends over 16 amino acids. Germline V CDR1 and CDR2: KGHSH, LQKENI. The CDR3 bases are TGTGCCAGCTCACCAGCATCAGGGGCAGTCAATCAGCCCCAGCATTTT. This codes for CASSPASGAVNQPQHF. The variable domain in full, with the rest retrieved from reference TRBV18 and TRBJ1-5, is NAGVMQNPRHLVRRRGQEARLRCSPMKGHSHVYWYRQLPEEGLKFMVYLQKENIIDESGMPKERFSAEFPKEGPSILRIQQVVRGDSAAYFCASSPASGAVNQPQHFGDGTRLSIL.

The V gene is TRBV27, the J gene TRBJ1-2; weak D call: TRBD1 (6 bases). CDR3 size: 14 residues. Germline V CDR1 and CDR2: MNHEY, SMNVEV (reference sequence). Between the trimmed V and J ends, which lost 11 bases and 5 bases, there was a span of 21 bases. The CDR3 spells CASARGTGSYGYTF. The CDR3 region has the DNA TGTGCCTCAGCACGGGGAACAGGGAGTTATGGCTACACCTTC.

The CDR3 protein is CASSLRGGATVTGELFF. The CDR3 DNA reads TGTGCCAGCAGCTTGCGCGGGGGGGCGACGGTCACCGGGGAGCTGTTTTTT. The genes are TRBV7-6 and TRBJ2-2, with TRBD2 identical over 9 bases. Trimming cost V 3 bases and J 4 bases; bases outside gene matches: 9. The CDR3 is made up of 17 amino acids. The germline gives CDR1 SGHVS, CDR2 FNYEAQ.

Ten or more counts support this clone. CDR3 sequence: CASRNFKSLDLDGYTF. The CDR3 DNA follows: TGTGCCAGCAGGAACTTCAAATCTCTCGATCTTGATGGCTACACCTTC. This chain joins TRBV6-6 and TRBJ1-2; no reliable D call. V lost 6 bases, J lost 6 bases, and 23 bases lay in between. Germline V lookup: CDR1 MNHNY, CDR2 SVGAGI (reference sequence). This CDR3 comprises 16 residues.

This clone was picked up a small number of times. V usage is TRBV4-3 and J usage is TRBJ1-3; D not resolved. The CDR3 runs 13 residues. Per the germline V gene, CDR1 is LGHNA and CDR2 is YSLEER. Trimming removed 3 bases from V and 4 bases from J, with 7 bases in between. The CDR3 nucleotides are TGCGCCAGCAGCCAGCAGACAGGAAACACCATATATTTT. Amino acid sequence: CASSQQTGNTIYF.

This clone was counted a few times. The J gene is TRBJ1-1, the V gene TRBV5-6; D not certain. V gave up 0 bases and J gave up 11 bases, with 8 bases separating them. The length of the CDR3 is 11 residues. Looked up from germline, CDR1 is SGHDT and CDR2 is YYEEEE. The CDR3: CASSLAREAFF. The CDR3 nucleotides are TGTGCCAGCAGCTTGGCTAGGGAGGCTTTCTTT.

The chain has TRBV18 and TRBJ1-4; 7 bases map to TRBD1. CDR3 length: 14 amino acids. Germline values: CDR1 KGHSH, CDR2 LQKENI. The V segment lost 6 bases and the J segment 1 base; nucleotides outside the gene matches: 2. The CDR3 here is CASSRDRTNEKLFF. DNA for the CDR3: TGTGCCAGCTCTCGGGACAGAACTAATGAAAAACTGTTTTTT.

This clone was counted only a few times. V and J are TRBV5-1 and TRBJ1-1; the D is unclear. This CDR3 is built from 13 residues. Germline V lookup: CDR1 SGHRS, CDR2 YFSETQ. V was pared by 3 bases and J by 8 bases, with 14 bases between. This CDR3 is CASSSTVTGEAFF. CDR3 sequence (DNA): TGCGCCAGCAGCTCTACTGTGACGGGAGAAGCTTTCTTT.

This clone was detected a few times. The chain joins TRBV7-2 to TRBJ1-2; D is undetermined. Germline V gene lookup returns CDR1 SGHTA and CDR2 FQGNSA. The CDR3 is made up of 14 amino acids. V shed 7 bases and J shed 8 bases, with 20 bases lying between them. The CDR3 spells CASTPRGALGGYTF. For the CDR3, the DNA is TGTGCCAGCACCCCACGGGGAGCCCTGGGAGGCTACACCTTC.

In this sample, this clone turned up a few times. The chain couples TRBV9 to TRBJ2-1; 12 nucleotides line up with TRBD2. This CDR3 is 17 amino acids long. Germline trimming cut 4 bases from V and 14 bases from J; bases unmatched to any gene: 19. Per germline, CDR1 SGDLS and CDR2 YYNGEE. The CDR3 protein is CASSRNPGLAGPGGKFF. The CDR3 region has the DNA TGTGCCAGCAGCCGTAATCCGGGACTAGCGGGTCCGGGGGGTAAGTTCTTC.

This clone was counted a few times. V is TRBV5-1 and J is TRBJ2-1, with 10 bases matching TRBD2. The germline V gene encodes CDR1 SGHRS and CDR2 YFSETQ. This CDR3 contains 17 residues. V was pared by 0 bases and J by 9 bases, with 12 bases of the junction left unmatched. The CDR3 region has the DNA TGCGCCAGCAGCTTGGGCCCCCAGCGGGGGGGCCTGGGTGAGCAGTTCTTC. Amino acid sequence: CASSLGPQRGGLGEQFF.

This clone was picked up a small number of times. The chain has TRBV5-1 and TRBJ2-3; D might be TRBD1 (6 bases). From germline, CDR1 is SGHRS and CDR2 YFSETQ. The CDR3 contains 15 residues. The V end was cut by 4 bases, the J end by 0 bases, with 12 bases between. The CDR3: CASSGMTGSTDTQYF. The CDR3 bases are TGCGCCAGCAGCGGGATGACAGGAAGCACAGATACGCAGTATTTT.

This clone was recorded a few times. The V gene is TRBV11-2, the J gene TRBJ2-7; D perhaps matches TRBD1 (6 bases). CDR3 size: 14 residues. V lost 2 bases, J lost 1 base, and 9 bases lay in between. The germline V gene has CDR1 SGHAT and CDR2 FQNNGV. The chain's CDR3 is CASSLYRGSYEQYF. Here the CDR3 DNA reads TGTGCCAGCAGCTTATATAGGGGGTCCTACGAGCAGTACTTC.

Only a few counts were recorded for this clone. The rearrangement joins TRBV5-5 to TRBJ2-1; TRBD1 matches at 9 bases. This CDR3 has 15 amino acids. V dropped 6 bases and J dropped 5; count of bases not matched to a gene: 9. The germline V gene has CDR1 SGHKS and CDR2 YYEKEE (reference sequence). The CDR3 nucleotides read TGTGCCAGCAAGAATTTACAGGGGGCGAACAATGAGCAGTTCTTC. Amino acids: CASKNLQGANNEQFF.

This clone was detected only a few times. The rearrangement links TRBV20-1 to TRBJ2-3, with D tentatively TRBD2 (6 bases). Deletions cut 5 bases from V and 7 bases from J, with 7 bases between. CDR1 and CDR2 from the germline V gene are DFQATT and SNEGSKA (reference sequence). The CDR3 length is 10 residues. Here the CDR3 DNA reads TGCAGTGCTGGACTAAATACGCAGTATTTT. It translates to CSAGLNTQYF.

V is TRBV5-1 and J is TRBJ2-3; 11 bases agree with TRBD2. V lost 2 bases to trimming and J lost 4 bases; unmatched junction nucleotides: 3. Germline loops: CDR1 SGHRS, CDR2 YFSETQ. There are 15 residues in the CDR3. CDR3 sequence reads: CASSLTSGGPDTQYF. The CDR3 DNA reads TGCGCCAGCAGCTTAACTAGCGGGGGCCCAGATACGCAGTATTTT.

This clone turned up a few times. The CDR3 is CASSLLASGGLGQETQYF. CDR3 nucleotide sequence: TGTGCCAGCAGCTTGTTGGCTAGCGGGGGTCTGGGTCAAGAGACCCAGTACTTC. The rearrangement links TRBV5-6 to TRBJ2-5; 10 bases match TRBD2. Germline V gene data show CDR1 as SGHDT and CDR2 as YYEEEE. CDR3 length: 18 residues. V lost 1 base to trimming and J lost 2 bases; unmatched junction nucleotides: 11.

The gene calls are TRBV2 and TRBJ1-5; D not certain. The length of the CDR3 is 13 residues. V was shortened by 4 bases and J by 0 bases, with 4 bases between the two germline ends. CDR1 and CDR2 from the germline V gene are SNHLY and FYNNEI. The CDR3 reads CASSAYSNQPQHF. The CDR3 DNA reads TGTGCCAGCAGTGCCTATAGCAATCAGCCCCAGCATTTT.

This clone appeared a few times. The gene calls are TRBV9 and TRBJ2-6, with TRBD1 identical over 9 bases. CDR3 size: 18 residues. V lost 1 base and J lost 2; bases outside the gene matches: 7. The germline V gene encodes CDR1 SGDLS and CDR2 YYNGEE. The CDR3 DNA reads as TGTGCCAGCAGCGTAAACCGGGACAGGGCTCCTGGGGCCAACGTCCTGACTTTC. Amino acids: CASSVNRDRAPGANVLTF.

This clone turned up a few times. The rearrangement links TRBV7-2 to TRBJ2-7, with D perhaps TRBD2 (5 bases). V was clipped by 0 bases and J by 0 bases, with 12 bases between them. CDR1 SGHTA and CDR2 FQGNSA come from the germline V gene. The CDR3 consists of 16 residues. The CDR3 nucleotides read TGTGCCAGCAGCTTAGCCGAGGGTTCGGGCTCCTACGAGCAGTACTTC. This sequence encodes CASSLAEGSGSYEQYF. The full variable domain, with the rest looked up from reference TRBV7-2 and TRBJ2-7, is GAGVSQSPSNKVTEKGKDVELRCDPISGHTALYWYRQSLGQGLEFLIYFQGNSAPDKSGLPSDRFSAERTGGSVSTLTIQRTQQEDSAVYLCASSLAEGSGSYEQYFGPGTRLTVT.